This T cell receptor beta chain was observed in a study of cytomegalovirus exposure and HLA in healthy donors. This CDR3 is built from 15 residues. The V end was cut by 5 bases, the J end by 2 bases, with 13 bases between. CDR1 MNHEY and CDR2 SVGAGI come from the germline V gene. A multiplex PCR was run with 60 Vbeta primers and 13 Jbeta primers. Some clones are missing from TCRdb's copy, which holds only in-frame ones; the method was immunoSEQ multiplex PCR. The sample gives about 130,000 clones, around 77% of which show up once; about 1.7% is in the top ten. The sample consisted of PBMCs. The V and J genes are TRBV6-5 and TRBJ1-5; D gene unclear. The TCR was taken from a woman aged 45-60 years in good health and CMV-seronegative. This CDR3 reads CASSKLSGGNQPQHF. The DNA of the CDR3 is TGTGCCAGCAGTAAACTCTCAGGTGGCAATCAGCCCCAGCATTTT.